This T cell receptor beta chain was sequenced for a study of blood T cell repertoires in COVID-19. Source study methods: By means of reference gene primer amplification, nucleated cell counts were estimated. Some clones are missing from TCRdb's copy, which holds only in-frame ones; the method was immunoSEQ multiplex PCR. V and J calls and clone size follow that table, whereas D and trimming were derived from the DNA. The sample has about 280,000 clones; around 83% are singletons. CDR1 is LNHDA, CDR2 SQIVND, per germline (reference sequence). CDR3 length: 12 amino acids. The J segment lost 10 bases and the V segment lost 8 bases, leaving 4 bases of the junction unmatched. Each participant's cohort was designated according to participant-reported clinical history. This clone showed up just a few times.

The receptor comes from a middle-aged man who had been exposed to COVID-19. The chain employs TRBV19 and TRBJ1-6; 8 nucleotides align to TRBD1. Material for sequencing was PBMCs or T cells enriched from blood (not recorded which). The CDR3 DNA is TGTGCCAGTTCGACAGGGGACTCACCCCTCCACTTT. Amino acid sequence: CASSTGDSPLHF.